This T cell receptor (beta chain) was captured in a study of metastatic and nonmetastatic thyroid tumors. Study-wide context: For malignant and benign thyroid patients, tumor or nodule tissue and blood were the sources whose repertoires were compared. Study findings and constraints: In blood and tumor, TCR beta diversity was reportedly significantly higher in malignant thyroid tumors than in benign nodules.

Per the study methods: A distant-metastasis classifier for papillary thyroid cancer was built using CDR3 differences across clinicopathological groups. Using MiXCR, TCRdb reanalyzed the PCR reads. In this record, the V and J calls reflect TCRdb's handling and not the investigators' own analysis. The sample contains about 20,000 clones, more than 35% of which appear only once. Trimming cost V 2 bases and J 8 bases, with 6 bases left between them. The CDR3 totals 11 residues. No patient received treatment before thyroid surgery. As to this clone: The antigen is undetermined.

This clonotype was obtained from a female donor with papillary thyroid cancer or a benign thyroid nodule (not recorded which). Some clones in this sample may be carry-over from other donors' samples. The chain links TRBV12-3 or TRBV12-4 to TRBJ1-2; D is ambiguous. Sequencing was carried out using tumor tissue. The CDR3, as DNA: TGTGCCAGCAGTTTACCCAAGGGCTACACCTTC. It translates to CASSLPKGYTF.